This TCR beta chain was recovered during a study of T cell changes during pregnancy in multiple sclerosis. Per the germline V gene, CDR1 is SGHNT and CDR2 is YYREEE (reference sequence). The ends lost 4 bases at V and 8 bases at J; junction bases unmatched: 10. The CDR3 contains 16 residues. This clone was observed once. Profiling relied on immunoSEQ multiplex PCR, and the TCRdb table lists in-frame clones only, not all of them. The table includes tens of thousands of clones, 85% to 95% detected once. The specimen comprised peripheral blood, sampled in the first trimester of pregnancy. This chain joins TRBV5-4 and TRBJ2-1; TRBD2 matches at 12 bases. The sequence derives from a female donor with multiple sclerosis, enrolled in a pregnancy study. The DNA for the CDR3 is TGTGCCAGCAGCCCCGAAGCTCTAGCGGGGGGGCATGAGCAGTTCTTC. This gives the protein CASSPEALAGGHEQFF.